These 9 T cell receptor beta chains were sequenced from one sample in a study of sequential checkpoint blockade in melanoma. The method was immunoSEQ multiplex PCR; TCRdb's version includes in-frame clones alone and lacks a portion of them. This table has some 14,000 clones, roughly 86% appearing once. Sample treatment: randomized to nivolumab then ipilimumab (arm A) or the reverse (arm B). The sequences come from CD8+ T cells sorted from blood (inferred from file names), collected from a patient given nivolumab and ipilimumab in sequence. These receptors all come from a human donor with melanoma.

The rearrangement joins TRBV6-5 to TRBJ1-5, with D possibly being TRBD1 (6 bases). CDR3 length: 14 amino acids. The V and J ends lost 0 bases and 6 bases respectively, with 9 bases between them. Germline loops: CDR1 MNHEY, CDR2 SVGAGI. The CDR3 region is CASSYSTGSQPQHF. The CDR3 nucleotides are TGTGCCAGCAGTTACTCAACAGGGAGTCAGCCCCAGCATTTT.

This chain connects TRBV2 to TRBJ2-2; 10 bases map to TRBD1. Germline V gene lookup returns CDR1 SNHLY and CDR2 FYNNEI. This CDR3 spans 16 amino acids. The J segment lost 5 bases and the V segment lost 5 bases, leaving 8 bases of the junction unmatched. The CDR3 nucleotides read TGTGCCAGCAGTTTCCCCGGGACAGGGGATACCGGGGAGCTGTTTTTT. Its translation: CASSFPGTGDTGELFF.

The chain combines TRBV15 with TRBJ2-1; the D gene is possibly TRBD2 (5 bases). The CDR3 is 12 amino acids. CDR1 and CDR2 (germline): LNHNV, YYDKDF (reference sequence). Trimming shortened V by 4 bases and J by 6 bases, and 7 bases separated the two germline ends. The CDR3 region has the DNA TGTGCCACCAGCATTCGGGGCAATGAGCAGTTCTTC. It yields the protein CATSIRGNEQFF.

The V call is TRBV9, the J call TRBJ2-7; tentative D call: TRBD1 (6 bases). The CDR3 extends over 16 amino acids. CDR1 and CDR2 (germline): SGDLS, YYNGEE. The ends were cut back, 3 bases at V and 6 bases at J, with 22 bases in the middle. The CDR3 sequence is CASSAPWGSPQGEQYF. The CDR3 bases are TGTGCCAGCAGCGCTCCTTGGGGCTCCCCACAGGGCGAGCAGTACTTC.

The CDR3 loop reads CASSQDMSSGANVLTF. CDR3 coding DNA: TGCGCCAGCAGCCAAGATATGAGCTCTGGGGCCAACGTCCTGACTTTC. The rearrangement uses TRBV4-3 and TRBJ2-6; D unclear. V was trimmed by 0 bases and J by 0 bases, leaving 6 bases between them. Per germline, CDR1 LGHNA and CDR2 YSLEER. The CDR3 is 16 amino acids.

The rearrangement uses TRBV5-6 and TRBJ2-7; possible D gene TRBD1, 6 bases. The V gene's germline CDR1 is SGHDT and CDR2 YYEEEE. The V and J ends lost 4 bases and 0 bases respectively, with 14 bases between them. There are 15 residues in the CDR3. The CDR3 DNA reads as TGTGCCAGCAGCCGGACAGACAGGATCTCCTACGAGCAGTACTTC. Translated: CASSRTDRISYEQYF.

This clone was found once. The chain joins TRBV7-2 to TRBJ2-1; TRBD1 is a possible D gene (5 bases). The CDR3 is 16 amino acids. The germline V and J ends were trimmed by 2 bases and 4 bases, with 15 bases remaining between them. Per the germline V gene, CDR1 is SGHTA and CDR2 is FQGNSA. The CDR3 loop is CASSLLGQGQYNEQFF. Written as DNA, the CDR3 is TGTGCCAGCAGCTTATTGGGCCAGGGCCAATACAATGAGCAGTTCTTC.

The chain is built from TRBV4-1 and TRBJ2-1; D is unresolved. Trimming took 0 bases from V and 3 from J, leaving 6 bases between them. Germline lookup yields CDR1 MGHRA and CDR2 YSYEKL. This CDR3 region has 14 residues. The CDR3 spells CASSQDRYYNEQFF. CDR3 sequence (DNA): TGCGCCAGCAGCCAAGACAGGTACTACAATGAGCAGTTCTTC.

The chain is built from TRBV6-5 and TRBJ2-7; D not resolved. This CDR3 region has 15 residues. Germline values: CDR1 MNHEY, CDR2 SVGAGI. Trimming pared 6 bases from V and 3 bases from J, leaving 18 bases between. For the CDR3, the DNA is TGTGCCAGCAGCCCCACCTGGCCAGACAACTACGAGCAGTACTTC. Residues: CASSPTWPDNYEQYF.